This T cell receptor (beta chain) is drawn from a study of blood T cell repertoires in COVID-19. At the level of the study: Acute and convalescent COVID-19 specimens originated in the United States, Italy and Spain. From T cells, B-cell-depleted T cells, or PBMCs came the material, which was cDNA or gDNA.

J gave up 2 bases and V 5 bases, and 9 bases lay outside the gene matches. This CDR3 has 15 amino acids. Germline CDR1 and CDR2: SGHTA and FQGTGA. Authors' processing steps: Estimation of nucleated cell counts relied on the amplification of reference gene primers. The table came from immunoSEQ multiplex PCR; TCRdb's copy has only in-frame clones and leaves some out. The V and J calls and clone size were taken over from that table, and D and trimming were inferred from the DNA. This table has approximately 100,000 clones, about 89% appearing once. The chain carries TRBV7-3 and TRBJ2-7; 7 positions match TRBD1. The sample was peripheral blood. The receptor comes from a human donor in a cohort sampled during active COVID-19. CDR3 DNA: TGTGCCAGCAGCCTGACAGGGACCTCCGCCTACGAGCAGTACTTC. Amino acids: CASSLTGTSAYEQYF.